These 19 T cell receptor beta chains were sequenced from one sample in a study of identical twins. MiXCR, run by TCRdb on the 5' RACE reads, gives a single entry per CDR3 protein. The data show a few hundred thousand distinct CDR3 sequences, roughly 9.5% seen once. These data are also associated with another study on yellow fever vaccine responses in identical twins.

The material sequenced was PBMCs. These receptors were collected from a woman between 18 and 29 years old in good health.

In its sample, this clonotype was seen many times. At one end, the junction sequence differs from germline, possibly due to a read error. This chain uses TRBV7-2 with TRBJ2-3; 10 bases are shared with TRBD2. The CDR3 length is 15 residues. CDR1 is SGHTA and CDR2 is FQGNSA in the germline V gene. The chain's CDR3 is CASSSGLASTDTQYF. CDR3 DNA: TGCGCCAGCAGCTCGGGACTAGCGAGCACAGATACGCAGTATTTT.

CDR3 DNA sequence: TGCAGCGTTGGGGACTTTAAATACGAGCAGTACTTC. Translation gives CSVGDFKYEQYF. This rearrangement joins TRBV29-1 to TRBJ2-7, with TRBD2 as a possible D gene (6 bases). The ends were cut back, 4 bases at V and 4 bases at J, with 11 bases in the middle. CDR3 length equals 12 residues. Germline values: CDR1 SQVTM, CDR2 ANQGSEA.

This clonotype came up many times. V is TRBV5-1 and J is TRBJ2-2, with 8 bases matching TRBD2. In germline, CDR1 is SGHRS, CDR2 YFSETQ. CDR3 length: 14 residues. The J segment lost 6 bases and the V segment lost 4 bases, leaving 5 bases of the junction unmatched. The CDR3 coding sequence is TGCGCCAGCAGCACTAGCGGATCCCCCGGGGAGCTGTTTTTT. It translates to CASSTSGSPGELFF.

This chain links TRBV28 with TRBJ2-7, with D perhaps being TRBD1 or TRBD2 (5 bases each). V lost 5 bases to trimming and J lost 6 bases, with 17 bases between them. Germline V gene sequence: CDR1 MDHEN, CDR2 SYDVKM. CDR3 size: 14 residues. CDR3 bases: TGTGCCAGCAGTCCCACCGGGACCAGTTTCGAGCAGTACTTC. This codes for CASSPTGTSFEQYF.

This clonotype was seen a handful of times. This chain links TRBV20-1 with TRBJ2-3; 10 bases match TRBD1. The CDR3 runs 14 residues. CDR1 and CDR2 (germline): DFQATT, SNEGSKA (reference sequence). Trimming removed 3 bases from V and 3 bases from J; junction bases left unmatched: 3. The CDR3 DNA reads TGCAGTGCTAGGAGGACAGGGGGTACAGATACGCAGTATTTT. It specifies CSARRTGGTDTQYF.

This clonotype was seen more than once but under ten times. The chain couples TRBV20-1 to TRBJ2-1; TRBD2 matches 9 bases. Trimming removed 0 bases from V and 1 base from J; junction bases left unmatched: 4. From germline, CDR1 is DFQATT and CDR2 SNEGSKA (reference sequence). The CDR3 length is 16 residues. For the CDR3, the DNA is TGCAGTGCTAGAGATCAGCGGGGGGTATCCTACAATGAGCAGTTCTTC. Amino acid sequence: CSARDQRGVSYNEQFF.

This sequence joins TRBV27 and TRBJ1-4; unclear D gene. This CDR3 comprises 15 residues. Germline V gene lookup returns CDR1 MNHEY and CDR2 SMNVEV (reference sequence). Trimming cost V 8 bases and J 7 bases, with 20 bases left between them. CDR3 residues: CASHPGVGEFEKLFF. For the CDR3, the DNA is TGTGCCAGCCACCCTGGGGTCGGGGAATTTGAAAAACTGTTTTTT.

This clonotype was detected only a few times. The rearrangement links TRBV20-1 to TRBJ2-7; D possibly uses TRBD1 or TRBD2 (6 bases each). Looked up from germline, CDR1 is DFQATT and CDR2 is SNEGSKA (reference sequence). Trimming took 5 bases from V and 0 from J, leaving 23 bases between them. The CDR3 totals 17 residues. CDR3 nucleotide sequence: TGCAGTGCTTCACGCTACGATGGGGGGCCCGCCTCCTACGAGCAGTACTTC. It codes for CSASRYDGGPASYEQYF.

This clonotype was observed a handful of times. The chain uses TRBV29-1 and TRBJ2-3; D unclear. This CDR3 has 14 amino acids. CDR1 and CDR2 from the germline V gene are SQVTM and ANQGSEA. With 6 bases removed from V and 0 bases from J, the gap between germline ends came to 13 bases. The CDR3 protein is CSVLGSDSTDTQYF. DNA for the CDR3: TGCAGCGTCCTAGGGTCGGATAGCACAGATACGCAGTATTTT.

This CDR3 reads CASSQDWGAVNYNEQFF. Here the CDR3 DNA reads TGTGCCAGCAGCCAAGATTGGGGGGCGGTTAACTACAATGAGCAGTTCTTC. The chain links TRBV4-2 to TRBJ2-1; D possibly matches TRBD1 or TRBD2 (6 bases each). The germline V gene has CDR1 LGHNA and CDR2 YNFKEQ. The CDR3 consists of 17 residues. The germline V and J ends were trimmed by 0 bases and 3 bases, with 15 bases remaining between them.

Here the CDR3 DNA reads TGCGCCAGCAGTGAACCGAGTGGTTCTAGCAATCAGCCCCAGCATTTT. It specifies CASSEPSGSSNQPQHF. The V gene is TRBV10-2, the J gene TRBJ1-5, with unresolved D. The ends were cut back, 3 bases at V and 0 bases at J, with 12 bases in the middle. The CDR3 length is 16 residues. Germline V lookup: CDR1 WSHSY, CDR2 SAAADI.

This clonotype has ten or more counts. V is TRBV7-9 and J is TRBJ2-7, with no clear D. The CDR3 loop spans 13 amino acids. CDR1 SEHNR and CDR2 FQNEAQ come from the germline V gene (reference sequence). The V and J ends lost 5 bases and 2 bases respectively, with 10 bases between them. The chain's CDR3 is CASSLTNTYEQYF. The CDR3 DNA reads TGTGCCAGCAGCCTGACAAATACCTACGAGCAGTACTTC.

The chain employs TRBV3-1 and TRBJ2-5; D is ambiguous. There are 14 residues in the CDR3. CDR1 LGHDT and CDR2 YNNKEL come from the germline V gene (reference sequence). V dropped 1 base and J dropped 2 bases, with 8 bases sitting between them. CDR3 sequence: CASSQAGPQETQYF. The DNA for the CDR3 is TGTGCCAGCAGCCAAGCCGGGCCACAAGAGACCCAGTACTTC.

This clonotype was counted a few times. The rearrangement links TRBV20-1 to TRBJ2-7; D remains ambiguous. The ends were cut back, 5 bases at V and 4 bases at J, with 9 bases in the middle. The CDR3 has 11 residues. Germline values: CDR1 DFQATT, CDR2 SNEGSKA (reference sequence). The CDR3 is CSARTLYEQYF. Here the CDR3 DNA reads TGCAGTGCTCGGACCTTATACGAGCAGTACTTC.

This clonotype was picked up a small number of times. This chain links TRBV10-2 with TRBJ2-3, with 10 nucleotides matching TRBD2. The length of the CDR3 is 16 residues. Germline loops: CDR1 WSHSY, CDR2 SAAADI. V lost 6 bases to trimming and J lost 5 bases; unmatched junction nucleotides: 11. CDR3 in DNA: TGCGCCAGCAGGCTACCTCTAGCGGGGGAGGAAGATACGCAGTATTTT. Encoded protein: CASRLPLAGEEDTQYF.

J is TRBJ2-3 and V is TRBV6-1; the match to TRBD2 covers 8 bases. Germline V lookup: CDR1 MNHNS, CDR2 SASEGT. V trimming: 5 bases; J trimming: 5 bases; junction bases outside the gene matches: 12. The CDR3 is 16 residues long. CDR3 sequence (DNA): TGTGCCAGCAGTCCTGGATGGGCGGGAGGTCAAGATACGCAGTATTTT. Its translation: CASSPGWAGGQDTQYF.

This clonotype showed up many times. V and J are TRBV20-1 and TRBJ2-1; D tentatively fits TRBD1 or TRBD2 (6 bases each). V was cut by 1 base and J by 4 bases, with 11 bases left in between. From germline, CDR1 is DFQATT and CDR2 SNEGSKA (reference sequence). The length of the CDR3 is 14 residues. CDR3 nucleotides: TGCAGTGCTAGAGGAGGGGGACTGTACAATGAGCAGTTCTTC. It encodes CSARGGGLYNEQFF.

This rearrangement joins TRBV28 to TRBJ2-5; D remains unclear. Germline V gives CDR1 MDHEN, CDR2 SYDVKM. V dropped 8 bases and J dropped 7 bases, with 20 bases sitting between them. The CDR3 has 14 residues. The CDR3 DNA follows: TGTGCCAGCCGAACCGGACCGTCGCCGTGGACCCAGTACTTC. Its translation: CASRTGPSPWTQYF.

This clonotype showed up just a few times. V and J are TRBV3-1 and TRBJ2-7, with D perhaps TRBD1 or TRBD2 (5 bases each). Germline lookup yields CDR1 LGHDT and CDR2 YNNKEL (reference sequence). Trimming left V 8 bases short and J 6 bases short, with 11 bases between. This CDR3 is built from 11 residues. The CDR3 sequence is CASGAGGEQYF. Written as DNA, the CDR3 is TGTGCCAGCGGGGCTGGGGGCGAGCAGTACTTC.